This TCR beta chain was captured in a study of blood T cell repertoires in COVID-19. Whole-study context: The United States, Italy and Spain supplied acute and convalescent COVID-19 samples. From T cells, B-cell-depleted T cells, or PBMCs came the material, which was cDNA or gDNA.

Method: immunoSEQ multiplex PCR; TCRdb's copy keeps in-frame clones and lacks some. The sample yields about 180,000 clones, roughly nine tenths seen once. The study drew participants aged about 18 to 89 years from around 24 US areas. Unmatched junction bases numbered 1, after V lost 3 bases and J lost 0 bases. The CDR3 consists of 14 residues. Germline CDR1 and CDR2: LNHNV and YYDKDF (reference sequence). Sequencing input: PBMCs or T cells enriched from blood (not recorded which). This rearrangement joins TRBV15 to TRBJ2-7; 8 bases line up with TRBD2. The TCR was taken from a woman aged 40 to 50 with acute COVID-19. The CDR3, as DNA: TGTGCCACCAGCAGCGGGGGGGACTCCTACGAGCAGTACTTC. Protein: CATSSGGDSYEQYF.